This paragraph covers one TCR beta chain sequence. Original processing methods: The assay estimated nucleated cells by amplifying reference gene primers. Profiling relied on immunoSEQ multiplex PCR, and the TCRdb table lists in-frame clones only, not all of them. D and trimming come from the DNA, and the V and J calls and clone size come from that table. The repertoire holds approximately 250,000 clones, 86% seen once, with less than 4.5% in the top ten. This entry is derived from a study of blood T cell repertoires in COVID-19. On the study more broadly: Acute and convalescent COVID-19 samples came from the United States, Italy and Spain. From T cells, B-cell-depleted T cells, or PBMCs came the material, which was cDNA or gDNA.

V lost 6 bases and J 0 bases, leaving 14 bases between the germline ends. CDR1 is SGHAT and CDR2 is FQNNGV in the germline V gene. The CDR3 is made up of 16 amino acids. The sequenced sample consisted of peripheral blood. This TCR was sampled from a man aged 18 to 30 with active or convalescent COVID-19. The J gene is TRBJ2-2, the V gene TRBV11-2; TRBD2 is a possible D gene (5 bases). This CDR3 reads CASSPEDYSNTGELFF. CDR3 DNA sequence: TGTGCCAGCAGTCCGGAGGATTATTCGAACACCGGGGAGCTGTTTTTT.